This paragraph reports one T cell receptor (beta chain). This clonotype was counted a few times. No antigen is known for it. Base qualities are missing; no much larger clone stands one base away. The data derive from a study of response to subunit inactivated influenza vaccine listed by TCRdb under 2018. Regarding the research as a whole: Deep quantitative T cell receptor repertoire profiling was used in the study to track responses to a trivalent subunit inactivated influenza vaccine. The paper's findings and limits, for the study overall: It was suggested by the authors that each seasonal influenza vaccination may recruit only a limited number of new T cells.

Libraries were constructed by RT-PCR. Sequenced on an Illumina HiSeq 2500. TCRdb reprocessed the public reads (quality trimming at Q25 with fastp, clone calling with MiXCR) and kept in-frame beta chains. Each entry is one CDR3 protein sequence, shown with its most common DNA and genes. This sample comprises roughly 700,000 distinct CDR3 sequences, approximately 15% of them detected only once. 5.5% to 8% of the sample is held by the ten biggest clonotypes. There are 15 amino acids in the CDR3, from cysteine to phenylalanine inclusive. Of all the DNA, just the CDR3 is kept, 45 bases in frame from base 1. CDR1 and CDR2 are read off the germline V gene as MNHNS and SASEGT. V ends up 0 bases short and J 4 bases short, with an unmatched junction base count of 6.

The sample in question was PBMCs from blood, obtained approximately 15 days before vaccination. The TCR comes from a man aged 45-65 years who received an inactivated influenza vaccine. Donor details come from another sample of the same person, matched by shared clones. The V gene is TRBV6-1 and the J gene is TRBJ2-7; the central 7 bases match TRBD2. The nucleotides are TGTGCCAGCAGTGAAGCACTAGCGAGAATATACGAGCAGTACTTC. Protein translation: CASSEALARIYEQYF.